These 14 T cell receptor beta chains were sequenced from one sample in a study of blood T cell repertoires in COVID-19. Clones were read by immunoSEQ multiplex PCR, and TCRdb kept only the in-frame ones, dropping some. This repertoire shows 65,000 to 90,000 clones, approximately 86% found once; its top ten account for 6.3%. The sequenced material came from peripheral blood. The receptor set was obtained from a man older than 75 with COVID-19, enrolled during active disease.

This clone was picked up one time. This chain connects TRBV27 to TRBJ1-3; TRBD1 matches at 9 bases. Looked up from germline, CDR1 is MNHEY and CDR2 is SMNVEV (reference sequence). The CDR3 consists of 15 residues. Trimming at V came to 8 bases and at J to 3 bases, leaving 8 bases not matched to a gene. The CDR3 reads CASQAGTGFGNTIYF. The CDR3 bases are TGTGCCAGCCAAGCCGGGACAGGGTTTGGAAACACCATATATTTT.

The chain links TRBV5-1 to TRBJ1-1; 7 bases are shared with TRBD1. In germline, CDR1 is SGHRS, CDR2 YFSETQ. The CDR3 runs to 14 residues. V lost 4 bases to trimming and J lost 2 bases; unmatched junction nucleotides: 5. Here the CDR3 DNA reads TGCGCCAGCAGCATAGACAGGGCAAACACTGAAGCTTTCTTT. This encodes CASSIDRANTEAFF.

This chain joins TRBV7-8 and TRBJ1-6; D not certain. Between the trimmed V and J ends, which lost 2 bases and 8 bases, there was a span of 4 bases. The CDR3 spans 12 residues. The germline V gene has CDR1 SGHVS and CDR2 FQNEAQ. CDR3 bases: TGTGCCAGCAGCTTACAGGATTCACCCCTCCACTTT. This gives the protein CASSLQDSPLHF.

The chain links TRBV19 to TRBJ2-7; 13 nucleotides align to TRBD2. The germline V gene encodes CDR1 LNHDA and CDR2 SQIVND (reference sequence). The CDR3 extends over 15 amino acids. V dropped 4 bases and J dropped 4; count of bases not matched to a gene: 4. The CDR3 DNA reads TGTGCCAGTAGTACGACTAGCGGGGGGTGGTACGAGCAGTACTTC. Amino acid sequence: CASSTTSGGWYEQYF.

For the CDR3, the DNA is TGTGCCAGTAGTCTCGGACAGGTGATCTATGGCTACACCTTC. Amino acid sequence: CASSLGQVIYGYTF. V gene TRBV19 combines with J gene TRBJ1-2, with 7 bases that match TRBD1. V lost 5 bases, J lost 4 bases, and 7 bases stayed unmatched. The CDR3 extends over 14 amino acids. CDR1 is LNHDA and CDR2 is SQIVND in the germline V gene (reference sequence).

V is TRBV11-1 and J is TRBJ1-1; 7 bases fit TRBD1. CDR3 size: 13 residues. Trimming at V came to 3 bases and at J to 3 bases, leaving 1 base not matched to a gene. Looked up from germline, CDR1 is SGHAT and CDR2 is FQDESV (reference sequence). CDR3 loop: CASSLTGYTEAFF. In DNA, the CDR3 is TGTGCCAGCAGCTTGACAGGGTACACTGAAGCTTTCTTT.

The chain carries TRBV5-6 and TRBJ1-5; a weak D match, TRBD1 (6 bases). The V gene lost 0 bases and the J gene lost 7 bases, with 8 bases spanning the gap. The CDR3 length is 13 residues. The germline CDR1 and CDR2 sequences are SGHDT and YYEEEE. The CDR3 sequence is CASSLAGGQPQHF. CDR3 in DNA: TGTGCCAGCAGCTTGGCGGGGGGCCAGCCCCAGCATTTT.

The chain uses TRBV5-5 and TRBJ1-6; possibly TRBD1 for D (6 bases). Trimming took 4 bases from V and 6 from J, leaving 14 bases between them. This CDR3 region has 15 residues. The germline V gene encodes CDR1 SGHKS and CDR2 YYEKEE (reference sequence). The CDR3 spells CASSPRGGGNSPLHF. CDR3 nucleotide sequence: TGTGCCAGCAGCCCCCGGGGGGGCGGTAATTCACCCCTCCACTTT. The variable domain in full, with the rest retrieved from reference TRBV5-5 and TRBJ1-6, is DAGVTQSPTHLIKTRGQQVTLRCSPISGHKSVSWYQQVLGQGPQFIFQYYEKEERGRGNFPDRFSARQFPNYSSELNVNALLLGDSALYLCASSPRGGGNSPLHFGNGTRLTVT.

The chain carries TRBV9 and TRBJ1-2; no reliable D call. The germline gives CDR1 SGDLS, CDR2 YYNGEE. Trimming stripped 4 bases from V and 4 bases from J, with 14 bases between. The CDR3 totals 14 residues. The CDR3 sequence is CASSPSGDAYGYTF. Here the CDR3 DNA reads TGTGCCAGCAGCCCAAGCGGGGATGCCTATGGCTACACCTTC.

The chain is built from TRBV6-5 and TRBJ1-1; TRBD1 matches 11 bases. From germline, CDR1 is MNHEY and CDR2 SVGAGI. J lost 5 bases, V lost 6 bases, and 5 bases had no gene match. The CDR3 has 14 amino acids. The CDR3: CASSLDRGQTEAFF. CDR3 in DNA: TGTGCCAGCAGCCTGGACAGGGGGCAAACTGAAGCTTTCTTT.

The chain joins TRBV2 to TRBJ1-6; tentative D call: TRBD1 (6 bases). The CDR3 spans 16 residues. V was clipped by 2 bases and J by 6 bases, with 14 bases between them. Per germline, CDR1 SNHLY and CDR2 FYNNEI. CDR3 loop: CASSERGGESNSPLHF. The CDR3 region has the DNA TGTGCCAGCAGTGAACGGGGGGGCGAGAGTAATTCACCCCTCCACTTT. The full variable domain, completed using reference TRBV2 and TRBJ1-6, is EPEVTQTPSHQVTQMGQEVILRCVPISNHLYFYWYRQILGQKVEFLVSFYNNEISEKSEIFDDQFSVERPDGSNFTLKIRSTKLEDSAMYFCASSERGGESNSPLHFGNGTRLTVT.

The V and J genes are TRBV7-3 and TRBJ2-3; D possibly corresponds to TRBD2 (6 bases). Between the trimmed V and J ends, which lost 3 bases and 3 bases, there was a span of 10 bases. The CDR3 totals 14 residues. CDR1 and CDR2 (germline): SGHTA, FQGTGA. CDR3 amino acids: CASSFDGGTDTQYF. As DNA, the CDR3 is TGTGCCAGCAGCTTTGACGGGGGAACAGATACGCAGTATTTT.

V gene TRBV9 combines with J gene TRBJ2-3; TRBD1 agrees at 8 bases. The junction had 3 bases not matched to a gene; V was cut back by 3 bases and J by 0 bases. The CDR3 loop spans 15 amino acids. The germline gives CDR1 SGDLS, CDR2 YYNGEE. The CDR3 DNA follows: TGTGCCAGCAGCGAGCACAGGGGGAGCACAGATACGCAGTATTTT. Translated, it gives CASSEHRGSTDTQYF.

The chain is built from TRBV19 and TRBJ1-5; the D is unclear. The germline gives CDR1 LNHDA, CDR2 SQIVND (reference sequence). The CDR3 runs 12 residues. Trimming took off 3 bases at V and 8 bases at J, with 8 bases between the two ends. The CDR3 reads CASSISGKPQHF. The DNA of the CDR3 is TGTGCCAGTAGTATTAGCGGTAAGCCCCAGCATTTT.